Shown below are 14 T cell receptor beta chains from a single sample sequenced in a study of blood T cell repertoires in COVID-19. TCRdb keeps only in-frame clones here, not all; method: immunoSEQ multiplex PCR. The sample has just over 90,000 clones, around four fifths seen once. What was sequenced was peripheral blood. All receptors come from a human donor in a cohort sampled during active COVID-19.

The V call is TRBV11-3, the J call TRBJ2-5, with TRBD1 matching 12 bases. Trimming cost V 4 bases and J 4 bases; bases outside gene matches: 13. The CDR3 sequence is 18 residues long. Looked up from germline, CDR1 is SGHNT and CDR2 is YENEEA. The CDR3 nucleotides are TGTGCCAGCAGCTCGTTAGGGTTGGGGGACAGGGGGCCAGAGACCCAGTACTTC. It yields the protein CASSSLGLGDRGPETQYF.

The gene calls are TRBV27 and TRBJ2-3; 9 positions match TRBD1. The CDR3 spans 15 residues. Germline trimming cut 4 bases from V and 4 bases from J; bases unmatched to any gene: 6. Germline V lookup: CDR1 MNHEY, CDR2 SMNVEV (reference sequence). CDR3 nucleotides: TGTGCCAGCAGTTCCGCCGGGACAGGGTCAGATACGCAGTATTTT. Its translation is CASSSAGTGSDTQYF.

The chain links TRBV7-9 to TRBJ1-5, with a possible D match to TRBD1 (6 bases). CDR1 is SEHNR and CDR2 is FQNEAQ in the germline V gene (reference sequence). Trimming removed 1 base from V and 6 bases from J, with 10 bases in between. This CDR3 region has 14 residues. The CDR3, as DNA: TGTGCCAGCAGCTTAGACAGGGCTGGTCAGCCCCAGCATTTT. Its protein product is CASSLDRAGQPQHF.

The rearrangement joins TRBV11-3 to TRBJ2-6; D gene unclear. V was clipped by 1 base and J by 1 base, with 5 bases between them. CDR1 is SGHNT, CDR2 YENEEA, per germline. The CDR3 has 15 residues. The CDR3 sequence is CASSLGGSGANVLTF. The DNA of the CDR3 is TGTGCCAGCAGCTTAGGAGGATCTGGGGCCAACGTCCTGACTTTC.

The chain is built from TRBV9 and TRBJ2-1, with 11 nucleotides matching TRBD1. After removal of 3 bases from V and 4 bases from J, the junction contained 12 bases not matched to a gene. Germline loops: CDR1 SGDLS, CDR2 YYNGEE. This CDR3 is 18 amino acids long. CDR3 region: CASSEKPFRDRGYNEQFF. The CDR3 DNA reads as TGTGCCAGCAGCGAGAAACCTTTCCGGGACAGGGGGTACAATGAGCAGTTCTTC.

This clone showed up just once. The V gene is TRBV12-3 or TRBV12-4, the J gene TRBJ1-4; D not resolved. Trimming removed 3 bases from V and 8 bases from J, with 10 bases in between. The CDR3 is made up of 13 amino acids. This CDR3 reads CASSFLSGEKLFF. The DNA for the CDR3 is TGTGCCAGCAGTTTCCTAAGCGGCGAAAAACTGTTTTTT.

The chain has TRBV11-3 and TRBJ2-2, with D hard to call. Per germline, CDR1 SGHNT and CDR2 YENEEA. The CDR3 spans 13 residues. Trimming removed 1 base from V and 7 bases from J, with 7 bases in between. CDR3: CASSLGVGGELFF. CDR3 DNA: TGTGCCAGCAGCTTAGGAGTCGGCGGGGAGCTGTTTTTT.

The J gene is TRBJ2-7, the V gene TRBV28; a weak D match, TRBD1 (8 bases). The CDR3 contains 15 residues. The V end lost 4 bases, the J end lost 4 bases, and 17 bases lay between the germline ends. Germline V gene data show CDR1 as MDHEN and CDR2 as SYDVKM. This CDR3 is CASSSGGQGGYEQYF. As DNA, the CDR3 is TGTGCCAGCAGTTCGGGCGGACAGGGAGGGTACGAGCAGTACTTC.

CDR3: CASNRGLGNEQYF. DNA of the CDR3: TGTGCCAGCAACAGGGGCTTAGGCAACGAGCAGTACTTC. V usage is TRBV28 and J usage is TRBJ2-7; 7 nucleotides line up with TRBD1. CDR3 size: 13 residues. The trim removed 7 bases at V and 5 bases at J, leaving 8 bases unmatched. The V gene's germline CDR1 is MDHEN and CDR2 SYDVKM.

V is TRBV28 and J is TRBJ1-4; 12 bases are a match to TRBD1. Germline loops: CDR1 MDHEN, CDR2 SYDVKM. This CDR3 contains 15 residues. J lost 8 bases, V lost 7 bases, and 8 bases had no gene match. The CDR3 here is CASTPGQGAREKLFF. CDR3 nucleotides: TGTGCCAGCACCCCGGGACAGGGGGCGAGGGAAAAACTGTTTTTT.

The gene calls are TRBV7-9 and TRBJ1-1, with TRBD1 as a possible D gene (6 bases). V was pared by 1 base and J by 0 bases, with 9 bases between. Germline V CDR1 and CDR2: SEHNR, FQNEAQ (reference sequence). The CDR3 spans 15 residues. CDR3 region: CASSLGQALNTEAFF. The CDR3 DNA reads as TGTGCCAGCAGCTTAGGACAGGCCCTGAACACTGAAGCTTTCTTT.

The chain employs TRBV28 and TRBJ2-2; D may be TRBD1 (6 bases). The CDR3 runs 17 residues. V was pared by 10 bases and J by 3 bases, with 24 bases between. Germline CDR1 and CDR2: MDHEN and SYDVKM. CDR3 sequence: CAIRRILQGYDTGELFF. CDR3 nucleotides: TGTGCCATCCGACGGATCCTACAGGGCTACGACACCGGGGAGCTGTTTTTT.

This clone was seen just once. The gene calls are TRBV5-1 and TRBJ1-4; possibly TRBD1 for D (5 bases). The CDR3 loop spans 14 amino acids. Looked up from germline, CDR1 is SGHRS and CDR2 is YFSETQ. Trimming removed 4 bases at V and 8 bases at J, with 15 bases between. The CDR3 loop reads CASSHRGGGEKLFF. In nucleotides, the CDR3 is TGCGCCAGCAGCCACCGGGGGGGTGGAGAAAAACTGTTTTTT.

This chain uses TRBV18 with TRBJ2-1, with 7 bases matching TRBD1. V lost 3 bases to trimming and J lost 7 bases; unmatched junction nucleotides: 6. The germline V gene has CDR1 KGHSH and CDR2 LQKENI. This CDR3 spans 14 amino acids. Here the CDR3 reads CASSPGTVTNEQFF. CDR3 coding DNA: TGTGCCAGCTCACCTGGGACAGTCACTAATGAGCAGTTCTTC. The whole variable domain, filled in from reference TRBV18 and TRBJ2-1, reads NAGVMQNPRHLVRRRGQEARLRCSPMKGHSHVYWYRQLPEEGLKFMVYLQKENIIDESGMPKERFSAEFPKEGPSILRIQQVVRGDSAAYFCASSPGTVTNEQFFGPGTRLTVL.